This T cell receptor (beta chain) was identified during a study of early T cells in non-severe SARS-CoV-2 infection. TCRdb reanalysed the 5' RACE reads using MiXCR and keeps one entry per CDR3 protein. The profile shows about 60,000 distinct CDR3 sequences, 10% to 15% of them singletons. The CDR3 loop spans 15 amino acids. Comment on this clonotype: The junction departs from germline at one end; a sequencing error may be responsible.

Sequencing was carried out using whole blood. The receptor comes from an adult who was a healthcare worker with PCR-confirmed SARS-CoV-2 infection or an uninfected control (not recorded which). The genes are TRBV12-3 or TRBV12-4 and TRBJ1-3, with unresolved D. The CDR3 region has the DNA TGTGCCAGCAGTTACACAGCTACCTCTGAAAACACCATATATTTT. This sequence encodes CASSYTATSENTIYF.